Below are 26 T cell receptor beta chains sequenced from a single sample in a study of identical twins. TCRdb independently ran MiXCR on the 5' RACE reads; one entry per CDR3 protein. The sample yields some 1,600,000 distinct CDR3 sequences, less than 35% seen once. What was sequenced was cord blood. These receptors all stem from a newborn girl in good health.

The sample holds many counts of this clonotype. V gene TRBV28 combines with J gene TRBJ2-1; 9 bases line up with TRBD1. Germline-derived CDR1 and CDR2 are MDHEN and SYDVKM. V was clipped by 2 bases and J by 15 bases; unmatched bases: 5. The CDR3 runs to 12 residues. The CDR3 nucleotides are TGTGCCAGCAGTTTACGGACAGGGGCGCGGTTCTTC. It codes for CASSLRTGARFF.

This clonotype was detected only a few times. This chain links TRBV27 with TRBJ2-5, with no clear D. This CDR3 region has 11 residues. Germline assignment: CDR1 MNHEY and CDR2 SMNVEV (reference sequence). V was cut by 9 bases and J by 13 bases, with 18 bases left in between. The CDR3 sequence: CARTCPRYGYF. The CDR3 region has the DNA TGTGCCAGAACTTGTCCGCGATACGGGTACTTC.

This clonotype occurred a few times. The chain is built from TRBV19 and TRBJ1-2, with D perhaps matching TRBD1 (5 bases). Germline values: CDR1 LNHDA, CDR2 SQIVND (reference sequence). There are 13 residues in the CDR3. V lost 4 bases, J lost 2 bases, and 8 bases lay in between. The CDR3: CASSTPGNYGYTF. CDR3 nucleotides: TGTGCCAGTAGTACGCCAGGGAACTATGGCTACACCTTC.

This clonotype was seen more than once but under ten times. With a much larger clone just one base away, this may be a read error. The chain joins TRBV5-1 to TRBJ1-4; no definite D call. V lost 1 base and J lost 0, with 4 bases in between. The CDR3 consists of 14 residues. The V gene's germline CDR1 is SGHRS and CDR2 YFSETQ. As DNA, the CDR3 is TGCGCCAGCAGCTTGTGGACAACTAATGAAAAACTGTTTTTT. Translating it yields CASSLWTTNEKLFF.

This clonotype was recorded a few times. The CDR3: CSATGLASYEQYF. The CDR3 region has the DNA TGCAGTGCCACGGGACTAGCGAGCTACGAGCAGTACTTC. The J gene is TRBJ2-7, the V gene TRBV20-1, with 10 nucleotides matching TRBD2. Germline assignment: CDR1 DFQATT and CDR2 SNEGSKA (reference sequence). The junction had 5 bases not matched to a gene; V was cut back by 6 bases and J by 3 bases. The CDR3 is 13 residues long.

This clonotype was observed a handful of times. The gene calls are TRBV7-6 and TRBJ2-3; either TRBD1 or TRBD2 may supply D (5 bases each). CDR1 is SGHVS and CDR2 is FNYEAQ in the germline V gene. This CDR3 is 15 amino acids long. Trimming removed 3 bases at V and 2 bases at J, with 12 bases between. In DNA form, the CDR3 reads TGTGCCAGCAGCTTTGGGGACCACTACACAGATACGCAGTATTTT. Residues: CASSFGDHYTDTQYF.

This clonotype was found many times. The chain has TRBV12-3 or TRBV12-4 and TRBJ1-2; 7 bases match TRBD1. V lost 5 bases, J lost 3 bases, and 12 bases stayed unmatched. This CDR3 comprises 16 residues. CDR3 in amino acids: CASSLNKQGRDYGYTF. The CDR3 nucleotides read TGTGCCAGCAGTCTAAACAAACAGGGGAGGGACTATGGCTACACCTTC.

The chain employs TRBV29-1 and TRBJ2-5, with 7 bases lining up with TRBD2. The CDR3 totals 17 residues. The J segment lost 4 bases and the V segment lost 3 bases, leaving 17 bases of the junction unmatched. The germline V gene has CDR1 SQVTM and CDR2 ANQGSEA. The CDR3 reads CSVDNRVGRFSPETQYF. In nucleotides, the CDR3 is TGCAGCGTTGATAATCGGGTCGGGAGGTTTTCTCCAGAGACCCAGTACTTC. Full variable domain (outside the CDR3, taken from reference TRBV29-1 and TRBJ2-5): SAVISQKPSRDICQRGTSLTIQCQVDSQVTMMFWYRQQPGQSLTLIATANQGSEATYESGFVIDKFPISRPNLTFSTLTVSNMSPEDSSIYLCSVDNRVGRFSPETQYFGPGTRLLVL.

This chain joins TRBV10-3 and TRBJ2-2; no firm D call. The CDR3 has 14 amino acids. CDR1 is ENHRY and CDR2 is SYGVKD in the germline V gene. The germline V and J ends were trimmed by 0 bases and 1 base, with 3 bases remaining between them. The CDR3 bases are TGTGCCATCAGTGAGTCGCAGAACACCGGGGAGCTGTTTTTT. Translation: CAISESQNTGELFF.

The gene calls are TRBV20-1 and TRBJ2-7, with 8 bases aligning to TRBD1. V lost 8 bases, J lost 3 bases, and 9 bases stayed unmatched. Germline V gene data show CDR1 as DFQATT and CDR2 as SNEGSKA (reference sequence). CDR3 length: 13 residues. The CDR3, as DNA: TGCAGTCCCGAGACAGGGGCAGGCTACGAGCAGTACTTC. Encoded protein: CSPETGAGYEQYF.

This clonotype was seen more than once but under ten times. The chain uses TRBV20-1 and TRBJ2-3; D remains unclear. The CDR3 runs 12 residues. Germline V gives CDR1 DFQATT, CDR2 SNEGSKA (reference sequence). Trimming cost V 6 bases and J 0 bases, with 7 bases left between them. This CDR3 is CSATRSTDTQYF. For the CDR3, the DNA is TGCAGTGCCACCAGAAGCACAGATACGCAGTATTTT.

This clonotype was observed many times. The chain is built from TRBV10-3 and TRBJ2-5; no definite D call. The ends were cut back, 6 bases at V and 0 bases at J, with 11 bases in the middle. Germline loops: CDR1 ENHRY, CDR2 SYGVKD. This CDR3 has 14 amino acids. As DNA, the CDR3 is TGTGCCATCAGAGGCAACGGGTACCAAGAGACCCAGTACTTC. It specifies CAIRGNGYQETQYF.

The chain has TRBV3-1 and TRBJ2-5, with 9 bases that match TRBD2. CDR1 LGHDT and CDR2 YNNKEL come from the germline V gene (reference sequence). Losses at the gene ends were 4 bases for V and 11 bases for J; bases not matched to a gene: 14. This CDR3 contains 15 residues. The CDR3 sequence: CASSRIAGDYNEQYF. Written as DNA, the CDR3 is TGTGCCAGCAGCCGAATAGCGGGGGACTACAATGAGCAGTACTTC.

The chain couples TRBV2 to TRBJ1-4; D is possibly TRBD1 (6 bases). Deletions cut 4 bases from V and 8 bases from J, with 17 bases between. The CDR3 is 15 residues long. CDR1 is SNHLY and CDR2 is FYNNEI in the germline V gene. This chain's CDR3 is CASSAAPGGAEKLFF. The CDR3 nucleotides are TGTGCCAGCAGTGCCGCCCCGGGGGGCGCGGAAAAACTGTTTTTT.

As concerns this clonotype: The junction and the germline gene differ at one end; a read error may be behind it. The chain joins TRBV7-9 to TRBJ2-1, with 11 bases that match TRBD2. Germline loops: CDR1 SEHNR, CDR2 FQNEAQ (reference sequence). CDR3 size: 16 residues. The CDR3 spells CANSLTSGSSYNEQFF. The CDR3 DNA reads as TGTGCCAACAGCTTAACTAGCGGGAGTAGCTACAATGAGCAGTTCTTC.

The rearrangement uses TRBV4-1 and TRBJ1-4; D is unresolved. CDR1 is MGHRA, CDR2 YSYEKL, per germline. Between the trimmed V and J ends, which lost 2 bases and 7 bases, there was a span of 5 bases. The CDR3 contains 12 residues. The DNA for the CDR3 is TGCGCCAGCAGCCAATGGAGTGAAAAACTGTTTTTT. Translating it yields CASSQWSEKLFF.

This clonotype was counted between two and nine times. The chain is built from TRBV2 and TRBJ1-4, with D possibly being TRBD1 (5 bases). Trimming cost V 6 bases and J 8 bases, with 19 bases left between them. This CDR3 is 15 amino acids long. CDR1 is SNHLY, CDR2 FYNNEI, per germline. This chain's CDR3 is CASRKEGGTYEKLFF. The CDR3 DNA follows: TGTGCCAGCAGGAAGGAAGGAGGGACCTACGAAAAACTGTTTTTT.

This clonotype was seen a handful of times. The chain is built from TRBV6-4 and TRBJ1-6, with D possibly being TRBD1 (5 bases). The V gene's germline CDR1 is MRHNA and CDR2 SNTAGT. This CDR3 is built from 13 residues. Trimming took off 4 bases at V and 7 bases at J, with 8 bases between the two ends. The chain's CDR3 is CASSANRNSPLHF. DNA of the CDR3: TGTGCCAGCAGTGCGAACAGGAATTCACCCCTCCACTTT.

The rearrangement joins TRBV18 to TRBJ2-1, with D perhaps matching TRBD2 (5 bases). The CDR3 covers 13 residues. Germline CDR1 is KGHSH and CDR2 is LQKENI. V was trimmed by 0 bases and J by 9 bases, leaving 9 bases between them. In DNA, the CDR3 is TGTGCCAGCTCACCACCGATGGCGGGTGAGCAGTTCTTC. Translation gives CASSPPMAGEQFF.

This clonotype showed up just a few times. The chain uses TRBV3-1 and TRBJ2-7; D remains ambiguous. The ends were cut back, 2 bases at V and 5 bases at J, with 7 bases in the middle. This CDR3 is built from 12 residues. CDR1 LGHDT and CDR2 YNNKEL come from the germline V gene (reference sequence). The CDR3 sequence: CASSQSRNEQYF. Written as DNA, the CDR3 is TGTGCCAGCAGCCAAAGTCGTAACGAGCAGTACTTC.

This chain links TRBV2 with TRBJ2-1, with D unresolved. Germline lookup yields CDR1 SNHLY and CDR2 FYNNEI. The CDR3 is made up of 16 amino acids. With 3 bases removed from V and 10 bases from J, the gap between germline ends came to 22 bases. CDR3 sequence reads: CASSEGLTMELNEQFF. The CDR3 coding sequence is TGTGCCAGCAGTGAGGGTTTGACCATGGAGCTAAACGAGCAGTTCTTC. Full variable domain (outside the CDR3, taken from reference TRBV2 and TRBJ2-1): EPEVTQTPSHQVTQMGQEVILRCVPISNHLYFYWYRQILGQKVEFLVSFYNNEISEKSEIFDDQFSVERPDGSNFTLKIRSTKLEDSAMYFCASSEGLTMELNEQFFGPGTRLTVL.

The table lists this clonotype with a few counts. The rearrangement links TRBV12-3 or TRBV12-4 to TRBJ2-3; 14 positions match TRBD2. V shed 5 bases and J 5 bases; nucleotides not matched to a gene: 9. This CDR3 is 17 amino acids long. This CDR3 is CASSPRTSGRWRDTQYF. DNA of the CDR3: TGTGCCAGCAGTCCCCGGACTAGCGGGAGGTGGAGAGATACGCAGTATTTT.

The V gene is TRBV3-1, the J gene TRBJ2-1, with 8 bases lining up with TRBD2. The CDR3 loop spans 16 amino acids. CDR1 LGHDT and CDR2 YNNKEL come from the germline V gene (reference sequence). J lost 3 bases, V lost 5 bases, and 9 bases had no gene match. The DNA for the CDR3 is TGTGCCAGCAGCAATCCAGGGACTAGATACTACAATGAGCAGTTCTTC. It encodes CASSNPGTRYYNEQFF.

As for this clonotype: This CDR3 fails to terminate in the conserved phenylalanine or tryptophan, so it likely reflects a read error. V gene TRBV15 combines with J gene TRBJ2-5, with 9 bases aligning to TRBD1. V lost 1 base to trimming and J lost 11 bases; unmatched junction nucleotides: 17. Germline CDR1 is LNHNV and CDR2 is YYDKDF (reference sequence). The CDR3 runs to 17 residues. CDR3 region: CATSRAPPGQGPREQYL. The CDR3 region has the DNA TGTGCCACCAGCAGAGCCCCCCCCGGACAGGGGCCGAGGGAGCAGTACTTA.

The rearrangement uses TRBV4-1 and TRBJ2-3, with D unclear. This CDR3 comprises 13 residues. V was trimmed by 3 bases and J by 4 bases, leaving 8 bases between them. Germline loops: CDR1 MGHRA, CDR2 YSYEKL. DNA of the CDR3: TGCGCCAGCAGCCATCTAGATCCAGATACGCAGTATTTT. This gives the protein CASSHLDPDTQYF.

The rearrangement links TRBV6-2 or TRBV6-3 to TRBJ2-7; D might be TRBD2 (6 bases). The CDR3 length is 14 residues. V gave up 6 bases and J gave up 7 bases, with 19 bases separating them. Germline V gives CDR1 MNHEY, CDR2 SVGEGT. The CDR3 DNA reads as TGTGCCAGCAGCCCTAATTACTTAGCGGAGGAGCAGTACTTC. Amino acids: CASSPNYLAEEQYF.